These 20 T cell receptor beta chains share one sample of origin, sequenced in a study of CD8+ T cells in alopecia areata. Treatment meaning: oral pan-JAK inhibitor, 5-10 mg twice daily. The authors extracted RNA and reverse transcribed it into cDNA as the sequencing template. Profiled with immunoSEQ multiplex PCR; TCRdb holds only in-frame clones, not every one. The sample contains around 100,000 clones, over 75% of which appear only once. Sequenced here: CD8+ T cells sorted from blood, sampled between weeks 30 and 35, from a patient treated with tofacitinib. The receptors were gathered from a human donor with alopecia areata.

The V gene is TRBV29-1, the J gene TRBJ2-6; TRBD1 aligns across 7 bases. The CDR3 runs 19 residues. The germline CDR1 and CDR2 sequences are SQVTM and ANQGSEA. V gave up 3 bases and J gave up 1 base; unmatched junction bases: 15. This CDR3 reads CSVEGDRWSGGSGANVLTF. CDR3 nucleotide sequence: TGCAGCGTTGAGGGGGACAGATGGTCCGGTGGATCTGGGGCCAACGTCCTGACTTTC. The full variable domain, with the rest looked up from reference TRBV29-1 and TRBJ2-6, is SAVISQKPSRDICQRGTSLTIQCQVDSQVTMMFWYRQQPGQSLTLIATANQGSEATYESGFVIDKFPISRPNLTFSTLTVSNMSPEDSSIYLCSVEGDRWSGGSGANVLTFGAGSRLTVL.

The chain's CDR3 is CAWSPGVGNEQFF. The CDR3 DNA reads TGTGCCTGGAGCCCGGGAGTGGGGAATGAGCAGTTCTTC. The chain links TRBV30 to TRBJ2-1; D is perhaps TRBD2 (6 bases). Per the germline V gene, CDR1 is GTSNPN and CDR2 is SVGIG (reference sequence). Trimming stripped 3 bases from V and 7 bases from J, with 13 bases between. CDR3 length: 13 residues.

V and J are TRBV4-1 and TRBJ1-6; D possibly corresponds to TRBD1 (6 bases). Germline V CDR1 and CDR2: MGHRA, YSYEKL. The length of the CDR3 is 14 residues. V lost 6 bases to trimming and J lost 7 bases, with 13 bases between them. CDR3 region: CASRQGGSNSPLHF. DNA for the CDR3: TGCGCCAGCAGACAGGGAGGGTCGAATTCACCCCTCCACTTT.

V gene TRBV6-5 combines with J gene TRBJ2-7; D is perhaps TRBD1 (5 bases). The CDR3 loop spans 13 amino acids. The germline CDR1 and CDR2 sequences are MNHEY and SVGAGI. The V end was cut by 5 bases, the J end by 4 bases, with 12 bases between. CDR3 residues: CASSLQDTYEQYF. CDR3 nucleotides: TGTGCCAGCAGTCTTCAGGACACATACGAGCAGTACTTC.

About this clone itself: A read error may account for a junction end that differs from germline. The chain couples TRBV7-7 to TRBJ2-5, with D perhaps matching TRBD2 (5 bases). The CDR3 is made up of 15 amino acids. Germline V CDR1 and CDR2: SSHAT, FNYEAQ (reference sequence). CDR3 DNA sequence: TGTGCTAGCAGCCCCTCGGCAGACTACCCAGAGACCCAGTACTTC. Amino acids: CASSPSADYPETQYF. The full variable domain, completed using reference TRBV7-7 and TRBJ2-5, is GAGVSQSPRYKVTKRGQDVTLRCDPISSHATLYWYQQALGQGPEFLTYFNYEAQPDKSGLPSDRFSAERPEGSISTLTIQRTEQRDSAMYRCASSPSADYPETQYFGPGTRLLVL.

This rearrangement joins TRBV27 to TRBJ2-7; 8 nucleotides align to TRBD2. Germline V lookup: CDR1 MNHEY, CDR2 SMNVEV (reference sequence). The junction had 11 bases not matched to a gene; V was cut back by 8 bases and J by 5 bases. The CDR3 is 14 residues long. CDR3 bases: TGTGCCAGCGGGGGCGGGGGGCTCTGGAACGAGCAGTACTTC. This translates into CASGGGGLWNEQYF.

Note on this clone: At one of its ends the junction is not consistent with the germline gene, which may arise from a read error. This chain links TRBV4-1 with TRBJ2-7; TRBD1 matches 7 bases. CDR1 and CDR2 (germline): MGHRA, YSYEKL. This CDR3 spans 16 amino acids. CDR3 sequence reads: CASSQAFGTDTYEQYF. CDR3 coding DNA: TGTGCCAGCAGCCAAGCTTTTGGGACAGATACCTACGAGCAGTACTTC.

J is TRBJ2-7 and V is TRBV5-4; tentative D call: TRBD1 (6 bases). V was clipped by 4 bases and J by 3 bases, with 26 bases between them. The germline V gene encodes CDR1 SGHNT and CDR2 YYREEE (reference sequence). The CDR3 is made up of 18 amino acids. The CDR3 region is CASSHALAQGRGVYEQYF. CDR3 nucleotides: TGTGCCAGCAGCCACGCCTTAGCCCAGGGGAGAGGGGTCTACGAGCAGTACTTC.

The chain joins TRBV6-5 to TRBJ2-1, with TRBD2 matching over 8 bases. The CDR3 has 15 residues. The trim removed 5 bases at V and 10 bases at J, leaving 13 bases unmatched. Germline V gene lookup returns CDR1 MNHEY and CDR2 SVGAGI. The CDR3 region is CASSPGRAWTEEQFF. CDR3 in DNA: TGTGCCAGCAGTCCCGGGAGGGCCTGGACGGAGGAGCAGTTCTTC.

The chain uses TRBV7-2 and TRBJ2-2; 8 bases fit TRBD1. J was trimmed by 2 bases and V by 2 bases; bases with no gene match: 7. This CDR3 is 17 amino acids long. Germline V gives CDR1 SGHTA, CDR2 FQGNSA. DNA for the CDR3: TGTGCCAGCAGCTTACCGTATGGACAGGGAAACACCGGGGAGCTGTTTTTT. It yields the protein CASSLPYGQGNTGELFF.

The chain links TRBV7-8 to TRBJ2-1, with TRBD2 matching 10 bases. V shed 3 bases, J shed 7 bases, and the junction held 6 bases outside the gene matches. Germline assignment: CDR1 SGHVS and CDR2 FQNEAQ. The length of the CDR3 is 15 residues. CDR3 residues: CASSFLAGVGNEQFF. Written as DNA, the CDR3 is TGTGCCAGCAGCTTTCTAGCGGGAGTGGGGAATGAGCAGTTCTTC.

The rearrangement links TRBV10-2 to TRBJ2-1; possibly TRBD1 for D (5 bases). The V gene lost 6 bases and the J gene lost 5 bases, with 20 bases spanning the gap. The CDR3 loop spans 16 amino acids. In germline, CDR1 is WSHSY, CDR2 SAAADI. CDR3 protein: CASSDDSGKSHNEQFF. CDR3 bases: TGCGCCAGCAGCGACGATTCAGGGAAATCCCACAATGAGCAGTTCTTC.

The chain recombines TRBV29-1 with TRBJ1-1; D gene ambiguous. The CDR3 is 15 amino acids. Germline V gene data show CDR1 as SQVTM and CDR2 as ANQGSEA. V lost 1 base, J lost 1 base, and 13 bases lay in between. In nucleotides, the CDR3 is TGCAGCGTTGAAGGAGGGCCCGAGAAGAACACTGAAGCTTTCTTT. Translated, it gives CSVEGGPEKNTEAFF.

The chain uses TRBV9 and TRBJ1-2, with a possible D match to TRBD1 (6 bases). The CDR3 totals 16 residues. Germline lookup yields CDR1 SGDLS and CDR2 YYNGEE. Trimming pared 2 bases from V and 6 bases from J, leaving 20 bases between. DNA of the CDR3: TGTGCCAGCAGCGTGGGGGCGGGTCTGAGGGGAGATGGCTACACCTTC. It encodes CASSVGAGLRGDGYTF.

This clone appeared a single time. The V call is TRBV27, the J call TRBJ2-3, with unresolved D. Trimming pared 9 bases from V and 0 bases from J, leaving 7 bases between. The CDR3 consists of 12 residues. CDR1 and CDR2 (germline): MNHEY, SMNVEV (reference sequence). The CDR3 is CASSGSTDTQYF. CDR3 coding DNA: TGTGCCAGTAGTGGAAGCACAGATACGCAGTATTTT.

This clone was seen a handful of times. This sequence joins TRBV11-2 and TRBJ2-7, with D hard to call. CDR1 is SGHAT, CDR2 FQNNGV, per germline. The V end was cut by 5 bases, the J end by 4 bases, with 9 bases between. There are 12 residues in the CDR3. This CDR3 reads CASSHGPYEQYF. Here the CDR3 DNA reads TGTGCCAGCAGCCATGGACCTTACGAGCAGTACTTC.

The chain carries TRBV25-1 and TRBJ1-2; D ambiguous. The CDR3 contains 12 residues. Germline V CDR1 and CDR2: MGHDK, SYGVNS. Trimming took off 3 bases at V and 2 bases at J, with 4 bases between the two ends. CDR3 sequence: CASSDRNYGYTF. CDR3 nucleotides: TGTGCCAGCAGTGATCGAAACTATGGCTACACCTTC.

A note on this clone: Relative to the germline gene, one junction end is altered; a read error may explain this. The CDR3 coding sequence is TGTGCCAGCAGCGCACCCCTGCAGGGACTCGAAGCCCCCTATGAGCAGTACTTC. It yields the protein CASSAPLQGLEAPYEQYF. The chain couples TRBV9 to TRBJ2-7; possible D gene TRBD2, 6 bases. The V gene's germline CDR1 is SGDLS and CDR2 YYNGEE. The CDR3 has 18 amino acids.

The genes are TRBV4-1 and TRBJ1-1, with 9 positions matching TRBD1. The V and J ends lost 1 base and 0 bases, in that order; junction bases with no gene match: 6. CDR3 size: 17 residues. Germline assignment: CDR1 MGHRA and CDR2 YSYEKL. CDR3 DNA sequence: TGCGCCAGCAGCCAAGGTGGGTGGACAGGGGTGAACACTGAAGCTTTCTTT. Amino acids: CASSQGGWTGVNTEAFF.

This clone is a singleton in its sample. The rearrangement joins TRBV7-9 to TRBJ1-2; no definite D call. The V gene's germline CDR1 is SEHNR and CDR2 FQNEAQ (reference sequence). Trimming left V 9 bases short and J 2 bases short, with 13 bases between. The CDR3 is 13 residues long. The CDR3 region is CASTGKGNYGYTF. Written as DNA, the CDR3 is TGTGCCAGTACGGGAAAAGGCAACTATGGCTACACCTTC.